One and the same sample provided the 9 T cell receptor beta chains below, sequenced in a study of blood T cell repertoires in COVID-19. Data came from immunoSEQ multiplex PCR; TCRdb stores just in-frame clones and leaves some out. The sample contains over 50,000 clones, 80% to 85% of which appear only once. Sequencing was done on a sample of peripheral blood. The source is a man aged 55 to 70 with COVID-19, enrolled during active disease.

The chain links TRBV5-1 to TRBJ1-4; 7 nucleotides align to TRBD1. From germline, CDR1 is SGHRS and CDR2 YFSETQ. The J segment lost 5 bases and the V segment lost 2 bases, leaving 6 bases of the junction unmatched. The CDR3 is made up of 15 amino acids. CDR3 bases: TGCGCCAGCAGCTTACTCGGGACAGAGAATGAAAAACTGTTTTTT. It codes for CASSLLGTENEKLFF.

This clone was picked up one time. The chain carries TRBV5-1 and TRBJ2-2; no definite D call. CDR3 length: 14 amino acids. Germline assignment: CDR1 SGHRS and CDR2 YFSETQ. Trimming removed 4 bases at V and 2 bases at J, with 9 bases between. CDR3 region: CASSESGNTGELFF. The CDR3 DNA follows: TGCGCCAGCAGCGAATCAGGAAACACCGGGGAGCTGTTTTTT.

The CDR3: CAQPGLDRGGQPQHF. DNA for the CDR3: TGTGCCCAACCCGGGCTGGACAGGGGGGGGCAGCCCCAGCATTTT. The chain recombines TRBV7-9 with TRBJ1-5, with TRBD1 matching over 10 bases. The CDR3 contains 15 residues. V lost 11 bases, J lost 7 bases, and 14 bases stayed unmatched. In germline, CDR1 is SEHNR, CDR2 FQNEAQ (reference sequence). The full variable domain, with the rest looked up from reference TRBV7-9 and TRBJ1-5, is DTGVSQNPRHKITKRGQNVTFRCDPISEHNRLYWYRQTLGQGPEFLTYFQNEAQLEKSRLLSDRFSAERPKGSFSTLEIQRTEQGDSAMYLCAQPGLDRGGQPQHFGDGTRLSIL.

This clone was seen just once. This sequence joins TRBV6-5 and TRBJ2-7; 8 bases fit TRBD2. CDR1 is MNHEY and CDR2 is SVGAGI in the germline V gene. Unmatched junction bases numbered 7, after V lost 6 bases and J lost 0 bases. This CDR3 has 15 amino acids. The CDR3 DNA follows: TGTGCCAGCAGCAACCCAACTAGCGGCTCCTACGAGCAGTACTTC. This encodes CASSNPTSGSYEQYF.

This chain connects TRBV10-2 to TRBJ2-7; the D is unclear. This CDR3 region has 13 residues. Germline lookup yields CDR1 WSHSY and CDR2 SAAADI. Trimming took off 3 bases at V and 3 bases at J, with 9 bases between the two ends. The CDR3 region has the DNA TGCGCCAGCAGTGAATACGGAGACTACGAGCAGTACTTC. The encoded protein is CASSEYGDYEQYF.

The chain carries TRBV28 and TRBJ1-1; possibly TRBD1 for D (5 bases). Germline CDR1 is MDHEN and CDR2 is SYDVKM. This CDR3 is 14 amino acids long. Deletions cut 5 bases from V and 0 bases from J, with 10 bases between. CDR3 in DNA: TGTGCCAGCAGTACCCAGACAGTGAACACTGAAGCTTTCTTT. Protein product: CASSTQTVNTEAFF.

In nucleotides, the CDR3 is TGTGCCAGCTCACCAAGTGCGGGCCACACAGATACGCAGTATTTT. Translating it yields CASSPSAGHTDTQYF. The V call is TRBV18, the J call TRBJ2-3; D may be TRBD2 (5 bases). The CDR3 has 15 residues. V was trimmed by 2 bases and J by 2 bases, leaving 11 bases between them. Germline CDR1 KGHSH, CDR2 LQKENI. Using reference TRBV18 and TRBJ2-3 for the parts outside the CDR3, the full variable domain is NAGVMQNPRHLVRRRGQEARLRCSPMKGHSHVYWYRQLPEEGLKFMVYLQKENIIDESGMPKERFSAEFPKEGPSILRIQQVVRGDSAAYFCASSPSAGHTDTQYFGPGTRLTVL.

The J gene is TRBJ2-3, the V gene TRBV5-1; 8 bases are shared with TRBD1. The germline CDR1 and CDR2 sequences are SGHRS and YFSETQ. The CDR3 is 14 amino acids. J lost 3 bases, V lost 4 bases, and 4 bases had no gene match. As DNA, the CDR3 is TGCGCCAGCAGCCCTGGACAGGGAACAGATACGCAGTATTTT. Its protein product is CASSPGQGTDTQYF.

The chain couples TRBV6-2 or TRBV6-3 to TRBJ1-4; 7 bases fit TRBD1. With 5 bases clipped from V and 4 bases from J, the junction kept 13 bases outside the gene matches. The CDR3 loop spans 17 amino acids. Germline V gene data show CDR1 as MNHEY and CDR2 as SVGEGT. The CDR3 sequence is CASSRLNTGTVNEKLFF. CDR3 bases: TGTGCCAGCAGTCGCCTAAATACCGGGACAGTTAATGAAAAACTGTTTTTT.